This T cell receptor (beta chain) was retrieved from a study of blood T cell repertoires in COVID-19. Background on the study: Specimens from acute and convalescent COVID-19 originated in the United States, Italy and Spain. PBMCs, B-cell-depleted T cells, or T cells were the source of the cDNA or gDNA that made up the material.

Generated by immunoSEQ multiplex PCR, the TCRdb table keeps only in-frame clones and is missing some. The data contain about 160,000 clones, approximately 79% of them singletons. Looked up from germline, CDR1 is SNHLY and CDR2 is FYNNEI. V was pared by 6 bases and J by 2 bases, with 20 bases between. The length of the CDR3 is 16 residues. V usage is TRBV2 and J usage is TRBJ2-7; tentative D call: TRBD1 (6 bases). The sequence was collected from a woman in her thirties or forties with COVID-19, enrolled during active disease. The sequencing input was peripheral blood. CDR3 sequence (DNA): TGTGCCAGCAGGAATCGCCCAGGACAGTACACCTACGAGCAGTACGTC. Protein product: CASRNRPGQYTYEQYV.